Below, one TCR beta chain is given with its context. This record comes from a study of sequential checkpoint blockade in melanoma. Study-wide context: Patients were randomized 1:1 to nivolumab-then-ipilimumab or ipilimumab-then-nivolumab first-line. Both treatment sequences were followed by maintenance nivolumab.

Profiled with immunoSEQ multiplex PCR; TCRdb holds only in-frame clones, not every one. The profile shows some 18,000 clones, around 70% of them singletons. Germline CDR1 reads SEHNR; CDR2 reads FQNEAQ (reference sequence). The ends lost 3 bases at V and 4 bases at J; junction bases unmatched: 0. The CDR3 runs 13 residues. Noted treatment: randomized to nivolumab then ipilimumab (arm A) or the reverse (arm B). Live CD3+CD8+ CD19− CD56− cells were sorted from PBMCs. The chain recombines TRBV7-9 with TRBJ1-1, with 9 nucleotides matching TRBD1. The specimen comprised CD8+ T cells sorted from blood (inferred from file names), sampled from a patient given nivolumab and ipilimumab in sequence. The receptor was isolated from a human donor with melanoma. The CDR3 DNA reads TGTGCCAGCAGCTTGACAGGGGGCACTGAAGCTTTCTTT. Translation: CASSLTGGTEAFF.